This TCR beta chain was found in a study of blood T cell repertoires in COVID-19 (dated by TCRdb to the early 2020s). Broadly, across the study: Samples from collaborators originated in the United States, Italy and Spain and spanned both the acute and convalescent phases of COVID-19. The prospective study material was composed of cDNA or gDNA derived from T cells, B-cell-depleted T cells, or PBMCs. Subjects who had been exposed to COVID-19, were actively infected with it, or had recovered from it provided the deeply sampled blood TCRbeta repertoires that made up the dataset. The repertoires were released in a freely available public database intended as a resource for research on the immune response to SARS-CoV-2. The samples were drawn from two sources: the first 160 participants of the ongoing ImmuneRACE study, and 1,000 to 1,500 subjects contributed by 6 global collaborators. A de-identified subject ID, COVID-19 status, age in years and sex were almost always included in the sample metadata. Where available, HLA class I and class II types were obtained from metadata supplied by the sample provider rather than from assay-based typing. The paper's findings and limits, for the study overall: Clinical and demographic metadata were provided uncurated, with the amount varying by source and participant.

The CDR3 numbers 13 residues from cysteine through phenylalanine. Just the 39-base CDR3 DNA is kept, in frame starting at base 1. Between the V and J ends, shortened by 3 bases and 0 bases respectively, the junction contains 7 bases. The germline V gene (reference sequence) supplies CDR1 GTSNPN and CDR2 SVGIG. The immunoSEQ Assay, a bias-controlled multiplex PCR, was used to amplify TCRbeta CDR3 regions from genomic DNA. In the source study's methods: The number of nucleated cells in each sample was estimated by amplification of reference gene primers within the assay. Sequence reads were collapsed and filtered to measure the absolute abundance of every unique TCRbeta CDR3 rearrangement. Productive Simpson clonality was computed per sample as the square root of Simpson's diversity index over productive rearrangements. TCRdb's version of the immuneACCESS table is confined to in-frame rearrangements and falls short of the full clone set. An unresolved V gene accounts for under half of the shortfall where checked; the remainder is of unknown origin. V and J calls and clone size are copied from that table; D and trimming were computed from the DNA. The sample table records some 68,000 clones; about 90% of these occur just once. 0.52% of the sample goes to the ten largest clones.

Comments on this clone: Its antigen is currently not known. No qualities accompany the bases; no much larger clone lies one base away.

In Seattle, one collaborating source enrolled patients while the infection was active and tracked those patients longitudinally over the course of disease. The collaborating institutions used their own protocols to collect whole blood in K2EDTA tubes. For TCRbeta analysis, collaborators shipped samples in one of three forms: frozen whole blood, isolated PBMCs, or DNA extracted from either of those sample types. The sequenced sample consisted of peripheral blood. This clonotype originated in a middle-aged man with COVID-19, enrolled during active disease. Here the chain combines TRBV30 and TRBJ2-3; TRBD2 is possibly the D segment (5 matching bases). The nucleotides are TGTGCCTGGAGGAGGGAGAGCACAGATACGCAGTATTTT. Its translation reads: CAWRRESTDTQYF.